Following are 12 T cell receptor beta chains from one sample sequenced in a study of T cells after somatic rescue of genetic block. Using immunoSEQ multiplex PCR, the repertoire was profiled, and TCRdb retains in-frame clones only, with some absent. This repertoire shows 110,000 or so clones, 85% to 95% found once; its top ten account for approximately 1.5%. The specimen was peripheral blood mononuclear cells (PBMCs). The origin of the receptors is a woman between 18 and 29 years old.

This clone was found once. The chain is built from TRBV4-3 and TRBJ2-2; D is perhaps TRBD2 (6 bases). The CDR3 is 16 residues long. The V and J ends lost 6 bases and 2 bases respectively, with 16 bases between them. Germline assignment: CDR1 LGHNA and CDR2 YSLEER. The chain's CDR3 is CASSPRVGGNTGELFF. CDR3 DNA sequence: TGCGCCAGCAGTCCCCGGGTGGGAGGCAACACCGGGGAGCTGTTTTTT.

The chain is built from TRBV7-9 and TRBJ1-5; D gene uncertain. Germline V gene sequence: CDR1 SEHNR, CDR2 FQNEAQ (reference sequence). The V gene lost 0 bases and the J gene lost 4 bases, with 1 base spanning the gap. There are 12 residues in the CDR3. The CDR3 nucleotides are TGTGCCAGCAGCTTAGCTAATCAGCCCCAGCATTTT. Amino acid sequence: CASSLANQPQHF.

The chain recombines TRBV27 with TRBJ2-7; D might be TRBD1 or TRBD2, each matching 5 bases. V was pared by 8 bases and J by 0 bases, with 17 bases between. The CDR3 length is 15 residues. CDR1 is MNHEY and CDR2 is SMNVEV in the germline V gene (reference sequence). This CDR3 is CASPPDGASSYEQYF. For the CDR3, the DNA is TGTGCCAGCCCCCCGGACGGGGCAAGCTCCTACGAGCAGTACTTC.

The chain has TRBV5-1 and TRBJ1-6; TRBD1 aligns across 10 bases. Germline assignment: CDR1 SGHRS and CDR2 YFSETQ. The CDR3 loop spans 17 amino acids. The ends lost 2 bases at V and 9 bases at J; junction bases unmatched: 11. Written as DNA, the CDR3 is TGCGCCAGCAGCTTCACCGGGACAGGGGTGGTTACTTCACCCCTCCACTTT. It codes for CASSFTGTGVVTSPLHF. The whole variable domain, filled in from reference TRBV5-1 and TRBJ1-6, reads KAGVTQTPRYLIKTRGQQVTLSCSPISGHRSVSWYQQTPGQGLQFLFEYFSETQRNKGNFPGRFSGRQFSNSRSEMNVSTLELGDSALYLCASSFTGTGVVTSPLHFGNGTRLTVT.

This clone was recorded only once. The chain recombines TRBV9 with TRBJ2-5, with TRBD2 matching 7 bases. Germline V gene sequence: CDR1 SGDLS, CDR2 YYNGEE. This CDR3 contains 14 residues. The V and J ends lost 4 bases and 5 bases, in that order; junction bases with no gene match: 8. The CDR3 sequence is CASSPTSRGETQYF. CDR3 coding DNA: TGTGCCAGCAGCCCGACTAGCCGGGGCGAGACCCAGTACTTC.

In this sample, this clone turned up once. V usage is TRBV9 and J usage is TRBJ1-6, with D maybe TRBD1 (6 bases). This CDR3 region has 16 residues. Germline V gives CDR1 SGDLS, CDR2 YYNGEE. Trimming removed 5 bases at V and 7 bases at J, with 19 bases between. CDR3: CASSAEGVEGNSPLHF. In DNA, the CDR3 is TGTGCCAGCAGTGCGGAGGGGGTTGAAGGGAATTCACCCCTCCACTTT.

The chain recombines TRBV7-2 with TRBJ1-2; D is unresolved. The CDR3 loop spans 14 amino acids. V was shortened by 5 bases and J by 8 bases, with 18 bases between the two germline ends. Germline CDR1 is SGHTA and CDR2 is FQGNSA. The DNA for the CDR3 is TGTGCCAGCAGCCCGCCTGACGGCCTCGGGGGCTACACCTTC. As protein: CASSPPDGLGGYTF.

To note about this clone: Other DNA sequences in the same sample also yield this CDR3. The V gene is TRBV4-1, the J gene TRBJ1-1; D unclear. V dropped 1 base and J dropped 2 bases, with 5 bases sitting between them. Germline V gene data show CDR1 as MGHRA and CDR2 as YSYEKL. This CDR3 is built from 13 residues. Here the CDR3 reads CASSQVENTEAFF. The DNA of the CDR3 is TGCGCCAGCAGCCAAGTGGAAAACACTGAAGCTTTCTTT.

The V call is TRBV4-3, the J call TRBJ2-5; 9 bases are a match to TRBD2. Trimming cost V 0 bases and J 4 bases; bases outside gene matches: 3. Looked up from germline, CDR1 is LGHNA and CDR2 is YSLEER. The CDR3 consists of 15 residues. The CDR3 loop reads CASSQDRSGGETQYF. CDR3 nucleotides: TGCGCCAGCAGCCAAGACCGTAGCGGGGGAGAGACCCAGTACTTC.

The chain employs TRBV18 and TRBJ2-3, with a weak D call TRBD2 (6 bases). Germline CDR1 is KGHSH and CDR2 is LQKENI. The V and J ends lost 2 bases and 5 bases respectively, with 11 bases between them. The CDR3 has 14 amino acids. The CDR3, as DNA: TGTGCCAGCTCACCAATCGGGGGAGGAGATACGCAGTATTTT. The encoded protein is CASSPIGGGDTQYF.

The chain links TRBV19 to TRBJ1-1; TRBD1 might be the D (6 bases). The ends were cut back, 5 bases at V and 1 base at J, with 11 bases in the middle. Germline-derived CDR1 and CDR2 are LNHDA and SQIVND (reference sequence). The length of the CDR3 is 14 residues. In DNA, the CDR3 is TGTGCCAGTAGTTCCCCGACAGGGAACACTGAAGCTTTCTTT. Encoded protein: CASSSPTGNTEAFF.

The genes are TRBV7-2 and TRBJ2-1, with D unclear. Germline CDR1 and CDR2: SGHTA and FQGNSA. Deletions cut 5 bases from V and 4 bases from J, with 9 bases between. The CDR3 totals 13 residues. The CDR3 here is CASSLPDYNEQFF. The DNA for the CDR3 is TGTGCCAGCAGCCTACCCGATTACAATGAGCAGTTCTTC. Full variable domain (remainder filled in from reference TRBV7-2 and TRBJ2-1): GAGVSQSPSNKVTEKGKDVELRCDPISGHTALYWYRQSLGQGLEFLIYFQGNSAPDKSGLPSDRFSAERTGGSVSTLTIQRTQQEDSAVYLCASSLPDYNEQFFGPGTRLTVL.